Each of the 21 T cell receptor beta chains below was sequenced from the same sample in a study of identical twins. MiXCR, run by TCRdb on the 5' RACE reads, gives a single entry per CDR3 protein. The data contain roughly 570,000 distinct CDR3 sequences, 9.5% to 10% of them singletons. These data are also associated with another study on yellow fever vaccine responses in identical twins.

The material sequenced was PBMCs. The receptor source for this set is a woman under 30 in good health.

This clonotype was seen many times. V usage is TRBV6-1 and J usage is TRBJ2-3; D is perhaps TRBD2 (7 bases). CDR1 and CDR2 (germline): MNHNS, SASEGT. V was cut by 8 bases and J by 4 bases, with 16 bases left in between. The length of the CDR3 is 14 residues. CDR3 sequence reads: CASHGGAGADTQYF. DNA for the CDR3: TGTGCCAGCCATGGGGGGGCAGGCGCAGATACGCAGTATTTT.

This clonotype was observed a handful of times. The chain has TRBV28 and TRBJ2-7; 10 bases fit TRBD2. From germline, CDR1 is MDHEN and CDR2 SYDVKM. The CDR3 contains 16 residues. Trimming at V came to 2 bases and at J to 0 bases, leaving 4 bases not matched to a gene. The CDR3 here is CASSLITSGNSYEQYF. CDR3 in DNA: TGTGCCAGCAGTTTAATTACTAGCGGGAACTCCTACGAGCAGTACTTC.

This chain joins TRBV18 and TRBJ1-3; no firm D call. CDR3 length: 15 amino acids. Per the germline V gene, CDR1 is KGHSH and CDR2 is LQKENI. Between the trimmed V and J ends, which lost 0 bases and 4 bases, there was a span of 10 bases. CDR3 nucleotide sequence: TGTGCCAGCTCACCACCTGGAGGGTTCGGAAACACCATATATTTT. Translation gives CASSPPGGFGNTIYF.

This clonotype was counted at least ten times. The chain employs TRBV15 and TRBJ2-7, with a tentative D call TRBD1 (7 bases). Germline V lookup: CDR1 LNHNV, CDR2 YYDKDF (reference sequence). V was trimmed by 0 bases and J by 7 bases, leaving 13 bases between them. This CDR3 region has 14 residues. The CDR3 loop is CATSRDLSGGEQYF. CDR3 nucleotide sequence: TGTGCCACCAGCAGAGATCTGTCAGGGGGGGAGCAGTACTTC.

CDR3 bases: TGTGCCAGCAGTGTGACTAGTTCGGGCGAGCAGTACTTC. It translates to CASSVTSSGEQYF. This sequence joins TRBV2 and TRBJ2-7, with D possibly TRBD2 on 6 matching bases. Germline loops: CDR1 SNHLY, CDR2 FYNNEI. V was shortened by 4 bases and J by 6 bases, with 13 bases between the two germline ends. This CDR3 comprises 13 residues.

This clonotype has a handful of counts. The rearrangement uses TRBV5-1 and TRBJ2-5; D is undetermined. Trimming left V 0 bases short and J 5 bases short, with 14 bases between. Looked up from germline, CDR1 is SGHRS and CDR2 is YFSETQ. CDR3 length: 15 amino acids. The CDR3 loop is CASSLDGSVLETQYF. The DNA of the CDR3 is TGCGCCAGCAGCTTGGACGGGTCGGTCCTGGAGACCCAGTACTTC.

This chain connects TRBV20-1 to TRBJ2-1; D remains ambiguous. This CDR3 region has 11 residues. From germline, CDR1 is DFQATT and CDR2 SNEGSKA (reference sequence). V was pared by 6 bases and J by 8 bases, with 11 bases between. The CDR3 nucleotides are TGCAGTGCAAAACCTGGGGATGAGCAGTTCTTC. This codes for CSAKPGDEQFF.

This clonotype was seen repeatedly, ten times or more. The chain is built from TRBV7-3 and TRBJ2-5; D not certain. The germline V gene encodes CDR1 SGHTA and CDR2 FQGTGA. The CDR3 sequence is 14 residues long. The V and J ends lost 1 base and 4 bases respectively, with 10 bases between them. CDR3 sequence: CASSLNVKGETQYF. The DNA of the CDR3 is TGTGCCAGCAGCTTAAACGTGAAGGGAGAGACCCAGTACTTC.

This chain uses TRBV9 with TRBJ2-1, with 9 bases matching TRBD1. J lost 9 bases, V lost 5 bases, and 15 bases had no gene match. The CDR3 runs to 16 residues. CDR1 and CDR2 (germline): SGDLS, YYNGEE. The CDR3 is CASSEAGQGFQGEQFF. In DNA form, the CDR3 reads TGTGCCAGCAGTGAAGCCGGACAGGGGTTCCAAGGTGAGCAGTTCTTC.

The chain employs TRBV20-1 and TRBJ2-7, with D possibly matching TRBD2 (5 bases). V lost 6 bases to trimming and J lost 3 bases, with 15 bases between them. The CDR3 has 13 residues. The germline gives CDR1 DFQATT, CDR2 SNEGSKA (reference sequence). CDR3 loop: CSATAGIHYEQYF. The CDR3 DNA follows: TGCAGTGCGACCGCCGGGATACACTACGAGCAGTACTTC.

The chain employs TRBV5-1 and TRBJ2-2, with D possibly TRBD2 on 6 matching bases. This CDR3 is 14 amino acids long. Germline lookup yields CDR1 SGHRS and CDR2 YFSETQ. Deletions cut 3 bases from V and 9 bases from J, with 15 bases between. DNA for the CDR3: TGCGCCAGCAGCTCGGAGGCGGGACTCTGGGAGCTGTTTTTT. It is translated as CASSSEAGLWELFF.

This clonotype was seen a few times. The chain couples TRBV10-3 to TRBJ1-1; TRBD1 aligns across 7 bases. Germline CDR1 reads ENHRY; CDR2 reads SYGVKD. Trimming removed 4 bases from V and 4 bases from J; junction bases left unmatched: 0. The CDR3 length is 12 residues. The CDR3 here is CAISAGGTEAFF. DNA of the CDR3: TGTGCCATCAGTGCAGGGGGCACTGAAGCTTTCTTT.

This clonotype was counted between two and nine times. V and J are TRBV10-3 and TRBJ1-5; D unclear. Per germline, CDR1 ENHRY and CDR2 SYGVKD. Between the trimmed V and J ends, which lost 3 bases and 3 bases, there was a span of 12 bases. The CDR3 has 15 residues. This CDR3 is CAISENRPDNQPQHF. The CDR3 nucleotides are TGTGCCATCAGTGAAAATAGACCGGACAATCAGCCCCAGCATTTT.

This clonotype was seen more than once but under ten times. The chain has TRBV19 and TRBJ2-1; 13 bases line up with TRBD2. CDR1 and CDR2 from the germline V gene are LNHDA and SQIVND (reference sequence). V trimming: 2 bases; J trimming: 9 bases; junction bases outside the gene matches: 4. The CDR3 extends over 15 amino acids. The CDR3 bases are TGTGCCAGTAGTATACGACTAGCGGGAGGCGGTGAGCAGTTCTTC. Translated, it gives CASSIRLAGGGEQFF.

This chain joins TRBV6-1 and TRBJ2-2; TRBD2 is a possible D gene (7 bases). CDR1 is MNHNS and CDR2 is SASEGT in the germline V gene. The CDR3 extends over 16 amino acids. V was trimmed by 2 bases and J by 4 bases, leaving 14 bases between them. The DNA of the CDR3 is TGTGCCAGCAGTGAATTCGGGGGGCGAGTCACCGGGGAGCTGTTTTTT. Translated: CASSEFGGRVTGELFF.

This clonotype occurred a few times. The DNA is left out, because the CDR3 cannot be placed on it with certainty; the CDR3 is given as TCRdb lists it. Here the CDR3 reads CISVPEGQDGAKYNEQFF. The chain links TRBV7-5 to TRBJ2-1; TRBD2 is taken as the D call from the table, unchecked against the DNA. TRBV7-5 is annotated as a pseudogene. The CDR3 totals 18 residues, both ends included.

This clonotype appeared a few times. The DNA for the CDR3 is TGTGCCAGCGGCCTGACTAGAGGGGGATACGAGCAGTACTTC. Its translation is CASGLTRGGYEQYF. V is TRBV6-2 or TRBV6-3 and J is TRBJ2-7; D is possibly TRBD1 or TRBD2 (6 bases each). The CDR3 contains 14 residues. In germline, CDR1 is MNHEY, CDR2 SVGEGT. V shed 8 bases and J shed 4 bases, with 18 bases lying between them.

The chain combines TRBV7-6 with TRBJ1-1, with 9 bases that match TRBD1. V shed 3 bases and J 3 bases; nucleotides not matched to a gene: 2. The CDR3 is 14 residues long. Per germline, CDR1 SGHVS and CDR2 FNYEAQ. CDR3 DNA sequence: TGTGCCAGCAGCTTTACAGGGGGCTACACTGAAGCTTTCTTT. This sequence encodes CASSFTGGYTEAFF. Drawing the rest from reference TRBV7-6 and TRBJ1-1, the complete variable domain is GAGVSQSPRYKVTKRGQDVALRCDPISGHVSLYWYRQALGQGPEFLTYFNYEAQQDKSGLPNDRFSAERPEGSISTLTIQRTEQRDSAMYRCASSFTGGYTEAFFGQGTRLTVV.

This clonotype was counted ten times or more. J is TRBJ2-3 and V is TRBV12-3 or TRBV12-4, with TRBD2 identical over 15 bases. V trimming: 7 bases; J trimming: 5 bases; junction bases outside the gene matches: 13. CDR3 length: 18 residues. CDR3 nucleotides: TGTGCCAGCAACCAACTCGGGACTAGCGGGAGGAGTCTAGATACGCAGTATTTT. Its translation is CASNQLGTSGRSLDTQYF.

A few counts support this clonotype. The chain uses TRBV7-2 and TRBJ1-5; 8 bases are shared with TRBD1. Germline V gene lookup returns CDR1 SGHTA and CDR2 FQGNSA. This CDR3 comprises 14 residues. Germline trimming cut 3 bases from V and 5 bases from J; bases unmatched to any gene: 3. The CDR3 protein is CASSFLTGDQPQHF. The CDR3 bases are TGTGCCAGCAGCTTTTTGACAGGGGATCAGCCCCAGCATTTT.

This clonotype was seen ten or more times. The V call is TRBV5-1, the J call TRBJ2-7; tentatively, D is TRBD1 or TRBD2 (7 bases each). Trimming removed 4 bases from V and 1 base from J, with 15 bases in between. This CDR3 has 15 amino acids. From germline, CDR1 is SGHRS and CDR2 YFSETQ. Here the CDR3 reads CASSSGTVPSYEQYF. In DNA, the CDR3 is TGCGCCAGCAGCAGCGGGACAGTTCCATCCTACGAGCAGTACTTC. Full variable domain (outside the CDR3, taken from reference TRBV5-1 and TRBJ2-7): KAGVTQTPRYLIKTRGQQVTLSCSPISGHRSVSWYQQTPGQGLQFLFEYFSETQRNKGNFPGRFSGRQFSNSRSEMNVSTLELGDSALYLCASSSGTVPSYEQYFGPGTRLTVT.